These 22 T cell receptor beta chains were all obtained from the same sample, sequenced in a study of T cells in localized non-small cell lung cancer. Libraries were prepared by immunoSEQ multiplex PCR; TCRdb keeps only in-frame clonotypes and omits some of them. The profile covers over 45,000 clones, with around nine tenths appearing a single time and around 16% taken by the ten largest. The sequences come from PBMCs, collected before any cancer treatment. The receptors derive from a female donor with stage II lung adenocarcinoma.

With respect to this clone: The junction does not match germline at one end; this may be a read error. This CDR3 reads CASSLDMGQGQETQYF. The CDR3 coding sequence is TGTGCCAGTAGCTTAGACATGGGACAGGGGCAAGAGACCCAGTACTTC. J is TRBJ2-5 and V is TRBV11-1, with 10 bases lining up with TRBD1. Germline V gives CDR1 SGHAT, CDR2 FQDESV (reference sequence). This CDR3 region has 16 residues.

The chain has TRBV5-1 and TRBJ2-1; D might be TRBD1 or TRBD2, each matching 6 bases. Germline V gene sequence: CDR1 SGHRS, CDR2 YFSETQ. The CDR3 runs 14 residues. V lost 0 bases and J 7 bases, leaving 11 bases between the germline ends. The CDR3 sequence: CASSLGGAENEQFF. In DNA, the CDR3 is TGCGCCAGCAGCTTGGGGGGGGCCGAGAATGAGCAGTTCTTC.

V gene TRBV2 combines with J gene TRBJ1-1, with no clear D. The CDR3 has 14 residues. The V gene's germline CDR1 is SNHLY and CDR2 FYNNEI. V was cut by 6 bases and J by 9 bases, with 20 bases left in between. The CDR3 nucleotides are TGTGCCAGCAGGCCAAGAGCGACGGAAGCGAAAGCTTTCTTT. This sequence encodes CASRPRATEAKAFF.

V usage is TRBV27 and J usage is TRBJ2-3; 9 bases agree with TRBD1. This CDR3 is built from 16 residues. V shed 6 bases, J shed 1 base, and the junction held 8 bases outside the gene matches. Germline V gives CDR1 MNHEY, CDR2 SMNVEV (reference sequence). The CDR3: CASSLLQGAGTDTQYF. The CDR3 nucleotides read TGTGCCAGCAGCCTTTTACAGGGGGCTGGCACAGATACGCAGTATTTT.

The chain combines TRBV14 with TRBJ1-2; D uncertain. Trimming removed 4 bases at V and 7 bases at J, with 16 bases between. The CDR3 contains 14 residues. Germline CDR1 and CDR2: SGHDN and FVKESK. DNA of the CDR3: TGTGCCAGCAGCCCGGACGGAGAAACTGGTGGCTACACCTTC. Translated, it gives CASSPDGETGGYTF.

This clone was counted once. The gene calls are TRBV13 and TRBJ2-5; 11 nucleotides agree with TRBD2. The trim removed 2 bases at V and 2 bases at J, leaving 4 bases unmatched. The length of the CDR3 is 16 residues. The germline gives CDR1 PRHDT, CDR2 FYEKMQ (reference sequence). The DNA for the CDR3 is TGTGCCAGCAGCTTACTAGCGGGGGGTGGGCAAGAGACCCAGTACTTC. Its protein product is CASSLLAGGGQETQYF.

Here the CDR3 reads CASSYTQDGPGELFF. The CDR3 DNA sequence: TGTGCCAGCAGTTATACACAGGACGGTCCCGGGGAGCTGTTTTTT. J is TRBJ2-2 and V is TRBV6-5, with D maybe TRBD1 (5 bases). The ends were cut back, 3 bases at V and 6 bases at J, with 14 bases in the middle. The CDR3 covers 15 residues. Per the germline V gene, CDR1 is MNHEY and CDR2 is SVGAGI.

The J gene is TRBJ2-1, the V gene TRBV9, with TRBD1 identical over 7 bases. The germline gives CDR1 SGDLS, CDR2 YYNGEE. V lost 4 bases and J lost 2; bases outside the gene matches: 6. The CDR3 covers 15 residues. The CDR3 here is CASSPRQGTYNEQFF. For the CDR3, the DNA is TGTGCCAGCAGCCCCCGACAGGGTACCTACAATGAGCAGTTCTTC.

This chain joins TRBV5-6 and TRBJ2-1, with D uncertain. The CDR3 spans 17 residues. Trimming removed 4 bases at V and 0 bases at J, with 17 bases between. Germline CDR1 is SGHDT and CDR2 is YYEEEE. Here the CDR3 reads CASSLYLGPSSYNEQFF. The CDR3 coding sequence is TGTGCCAGCAGCCTATATTTAGGACCGAGCTCCTACAATGAGCAGTTCTTC.

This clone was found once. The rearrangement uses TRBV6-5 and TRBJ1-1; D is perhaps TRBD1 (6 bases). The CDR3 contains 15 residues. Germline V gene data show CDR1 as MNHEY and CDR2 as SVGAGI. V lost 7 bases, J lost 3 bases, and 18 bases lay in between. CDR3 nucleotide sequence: TGTGCCAGCAATCTACAGGGTACCCCTGACACTGAAGCTTTCTTT. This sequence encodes CASNLQGTPDTEAFF.

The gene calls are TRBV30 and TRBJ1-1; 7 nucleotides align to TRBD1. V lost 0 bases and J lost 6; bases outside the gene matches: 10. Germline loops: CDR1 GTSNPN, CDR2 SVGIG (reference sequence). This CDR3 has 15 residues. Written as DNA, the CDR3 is TGTGCCTGGAGTGTACTGCAAGGGGGCGCATCTGAAGCTTTCTTT. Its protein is CAWSVLQGGASEAFF.

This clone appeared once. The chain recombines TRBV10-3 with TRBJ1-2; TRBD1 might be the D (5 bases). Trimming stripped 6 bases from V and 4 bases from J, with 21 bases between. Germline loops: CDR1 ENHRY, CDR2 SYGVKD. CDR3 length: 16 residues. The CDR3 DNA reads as TGTGCCATCAGGGGCGAGGTGGGGACTCGTCCCTATGGCTACACCTTC. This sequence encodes CAIRGEVGTRPYGYTF.

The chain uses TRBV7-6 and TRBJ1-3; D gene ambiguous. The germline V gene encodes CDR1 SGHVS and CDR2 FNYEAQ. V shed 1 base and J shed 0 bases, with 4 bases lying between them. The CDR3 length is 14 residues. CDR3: CASSLGISGNTIYF. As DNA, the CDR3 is TGTGCCAGCAGCTTAGGGATCTCTGGAAACACCATATATTTT.

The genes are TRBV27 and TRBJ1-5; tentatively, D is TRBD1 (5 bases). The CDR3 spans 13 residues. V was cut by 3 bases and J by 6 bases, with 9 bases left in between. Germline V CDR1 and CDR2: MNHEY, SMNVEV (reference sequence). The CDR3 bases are TGTGCCAGCAGTTTCAACCAGGGTCAGCCCCAGCATTTT. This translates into CASSFNQGQPQHF.

CDR3 protein: CAWSNGTYGYTF. In nucleotides, the CDR3 is TGTGCCTGGAGTAACGGGACCTATGGCTACACCTTC. The chain is built from TRBV30 and TRBJ1-2; TRBD1 is a possible D gene (5 bases). The length of the CDR3 is 12 residues. From germline, CDR1 is GTSNPN and CDR2 SVGIG (reference sequence). The V end lost 2 bases, the J end lost 4 bases, and 8 bases lay between the germline ends.

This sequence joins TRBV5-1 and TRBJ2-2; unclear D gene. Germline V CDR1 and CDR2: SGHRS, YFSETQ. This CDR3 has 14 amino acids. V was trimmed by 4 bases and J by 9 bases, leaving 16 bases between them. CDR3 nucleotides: TGCGCCAGCAGCCCAGAGCTCTTAACACGGGAGCTGTTTTTT. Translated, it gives CASSPELLTRELFF.

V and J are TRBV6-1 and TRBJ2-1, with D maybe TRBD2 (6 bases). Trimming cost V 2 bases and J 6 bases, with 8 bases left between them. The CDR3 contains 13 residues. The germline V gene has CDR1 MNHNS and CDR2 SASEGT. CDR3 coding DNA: TGTGCCAGCAGTGAAAGGAGGGCCAATGAGCAGTTCTTC. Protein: CASSERRANEQFF.

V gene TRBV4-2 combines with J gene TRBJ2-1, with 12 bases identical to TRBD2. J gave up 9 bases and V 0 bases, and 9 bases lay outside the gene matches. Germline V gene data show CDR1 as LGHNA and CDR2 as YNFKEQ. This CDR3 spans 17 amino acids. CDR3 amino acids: CASSQDGLAGGSGEQFF. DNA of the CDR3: TGTGCCAGCAGCCAAGATGGGCTAGCGGGGGGGAGTGGTGAGCAGTTCTTC.

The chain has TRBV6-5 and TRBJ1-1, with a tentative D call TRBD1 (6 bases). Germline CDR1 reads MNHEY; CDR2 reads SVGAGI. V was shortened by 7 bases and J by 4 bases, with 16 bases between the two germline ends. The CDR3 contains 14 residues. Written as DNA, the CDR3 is TGTGCCAGCACCAAGGGGGGGGAGTTCACTGAAGCTTTCTTT. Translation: CASTKGGEFTEAFF.

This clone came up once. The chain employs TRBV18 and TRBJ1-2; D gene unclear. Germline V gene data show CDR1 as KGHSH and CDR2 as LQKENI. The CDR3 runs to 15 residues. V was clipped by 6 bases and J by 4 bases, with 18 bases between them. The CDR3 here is CASSQQRTASYGYTF. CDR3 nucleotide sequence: TGTGCCAGCTCCCAACAACGGACGGCGAGCTATGGCTACACCTTC.

The DNA of the CDR3 is TGTGCCAGCAGTGAGTCCGACAGGGTTTCCTATGGCTACACCTTC. This codes for CASSESDRVSYGYTF. This chain joins TRBV6-1 and TRBJ1-2, with 7 bases fitting TRBD1. Germline V lookup: CDR1 MNHNS, CDR2 SASEGT. V trimming: 3 bases; J trimming: 4 bases; junction bases outside the gene matches: 8. The CDR3 loop spans 15 amino acids.

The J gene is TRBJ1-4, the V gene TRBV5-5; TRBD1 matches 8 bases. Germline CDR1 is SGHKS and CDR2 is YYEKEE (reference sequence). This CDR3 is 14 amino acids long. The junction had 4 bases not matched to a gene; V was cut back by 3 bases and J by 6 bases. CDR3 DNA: TGTGCCAGCAGCTCGGACAGGGTTTATGAAAAACTGTTTTTT. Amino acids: CASSSDRVYEKLFF. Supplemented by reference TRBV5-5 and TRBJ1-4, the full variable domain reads DAGVTQSPTHLIKTRGQQVTLRCSPISGHKSVSWYQQVLGQGPQFIFQYYEKEERGRGNFPDRFSARQFPNYSSELNVNALLLGDSALYLCASSSDRVYEKLFFGSGTQLSVL.